This T cell receptor beta chain was retrieved from a study of blood T cell repertoires in COVID-19. Study overall: There were acute and convalescent COVID-19 samples, and they came from the United States, Italy and Spain. PBMCs, B-cell-depleted T cells, or T cells provided the cDNA or gDNA that made up the material.

Original processing methods: From reference gene primer amplification, estimates of nucleated cell counts were derived. This table comes from immunoSEQ multiplex PCR, and its TCRdb copy is limited to in-frame clones, with some not included. That table supplies the V and J calls and clone size; D and trimming were determined from the DNA. The sample lists fewer than 350,000 clones, roughly 85% occurring once. Germline V gives CDR1 MDHEN, CDR2 SYDVKM. The CDR3 runs to 12 residues. After removal of 8 bases from V and 8 bases from J, the junction contained 8 bases not matched to a gene. Sequencing was done on a sample of peripheral blood. J is TRBJ1-2 and V is TRBV28; TRBD1 matches at 7 bases. The TCR comes from a human donor in a cohort sampled during active COVID-19. The CDR3 region has the DNA TGTGCCAGCGCGGACAGGACGACGGGCTACACCTTC. Translating it yields CASADRTTGYTF.